The source of this T cell receptor (beta chain) is a study of blood T cell repertoires in COVID-19. Study summary: Samples representing acute and convalescent COVID-19 were sourced from the United States, Italy and Spain. Sample material is recorded as cDNA or gDNA derived from T cells, B-cell-depleted T cells, or PBMCs.

CDR3 length: 15 amino acids. V trimming: 1 base; J trimming: 7 bases; junction bases outside the gene matches: 4. Germline V gene data show CDR1 as SGHVS and CDR2 as FQNEAQ. In the source study's methods: Reference gene primer amplification yielded estimated nucleated cell counts. This table comes from immunoSEQ multiplex PCR, and its TCRdb copy is limited to in-frame clones, with some not included. V, J and clone size are those of that table, while D and trimming were read from the DNA. The sample yields around 94,000 clones, around 88% seen once. Sequencing was performed on peripheral blood. The chain recombines TRBV7-8 with TRBJ1-6, with TRBD1 matching over 7 bases. This receptor was taken from a man older than 75 with acute or convalescent COVID-19. In DNA, the CDR3 is TGTGCCAGCAGCTTAGAGCCAGGGGGAAATTCACCCCTCCACTTT. Protein: CASSLEPGGNSPLHF.